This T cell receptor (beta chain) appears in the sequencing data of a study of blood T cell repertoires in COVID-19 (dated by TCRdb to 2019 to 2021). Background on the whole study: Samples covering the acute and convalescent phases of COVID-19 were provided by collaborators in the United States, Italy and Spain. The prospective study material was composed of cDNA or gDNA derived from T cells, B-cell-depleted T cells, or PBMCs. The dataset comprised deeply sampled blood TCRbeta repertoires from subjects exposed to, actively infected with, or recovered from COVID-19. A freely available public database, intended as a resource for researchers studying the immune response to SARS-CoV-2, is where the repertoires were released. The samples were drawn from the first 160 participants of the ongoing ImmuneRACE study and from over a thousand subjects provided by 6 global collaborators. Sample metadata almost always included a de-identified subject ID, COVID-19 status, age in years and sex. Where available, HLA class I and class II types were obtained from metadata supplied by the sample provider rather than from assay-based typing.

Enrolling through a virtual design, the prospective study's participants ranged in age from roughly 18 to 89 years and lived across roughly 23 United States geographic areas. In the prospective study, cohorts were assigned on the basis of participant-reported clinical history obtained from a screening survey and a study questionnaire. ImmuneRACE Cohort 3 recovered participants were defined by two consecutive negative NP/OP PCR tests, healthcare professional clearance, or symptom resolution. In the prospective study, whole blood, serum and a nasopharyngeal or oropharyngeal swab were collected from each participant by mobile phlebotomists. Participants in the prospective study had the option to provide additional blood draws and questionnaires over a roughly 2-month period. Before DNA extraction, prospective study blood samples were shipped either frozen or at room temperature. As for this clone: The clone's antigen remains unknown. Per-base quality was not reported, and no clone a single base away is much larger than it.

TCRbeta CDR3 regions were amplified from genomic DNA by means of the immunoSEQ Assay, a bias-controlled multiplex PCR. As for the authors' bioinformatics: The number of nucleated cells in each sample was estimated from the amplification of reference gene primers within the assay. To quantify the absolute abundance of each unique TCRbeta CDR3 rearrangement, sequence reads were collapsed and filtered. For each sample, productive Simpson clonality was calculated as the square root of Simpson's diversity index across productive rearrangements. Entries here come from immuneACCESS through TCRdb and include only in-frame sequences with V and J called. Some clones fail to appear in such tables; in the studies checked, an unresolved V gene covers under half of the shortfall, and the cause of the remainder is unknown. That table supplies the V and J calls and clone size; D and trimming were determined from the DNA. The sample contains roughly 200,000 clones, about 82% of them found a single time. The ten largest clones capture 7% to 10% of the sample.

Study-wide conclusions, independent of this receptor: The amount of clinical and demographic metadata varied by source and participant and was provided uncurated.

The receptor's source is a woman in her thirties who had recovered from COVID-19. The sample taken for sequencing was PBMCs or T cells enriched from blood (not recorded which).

The sequenced DNA: TGCGCCAGCAGCCAAGAACGGACAGTTAATGAAAAACTGTTTTTT. The encoded protein is CASSQERTVNEKLFF. The V and J genes are TRBV4-1 and TRBJ1-4, and possibly TRBD1, on 6 matching bases. Its CDR3 holds 15 amino acids, cysteine through phenylalanine. Only CDR3 DNA is held: 45 bases, read in frame from base 1. CDR1 and CDR2 were assigned from the germline V gene as MGHRA and YSYEKL. V sheds 0 bases and J sheds 4 bases, leaving 9 bases between their ends.